The T cell receptor (beta chain) described here comes from a study of human T cells and chemical hapten exposure. Study at large: Patches with 0.01% DPC went on the upper back, and the tests were read at 6 days. Whole-study findings and limits: The number of TCRs above 1 in 1000 frequency did not change after DPC sensitization.

A word on this clonotype: Its specificity is not known.

Time point of the sample: patch test 3, about 24 weeks after DPC sensitization. Treatment described: therapeutic diphenylcyclopropenone sensitization with weekly scalp DPC. Sequencing started from total RNA isolated from unfractionated whole blood. Suited to DPC and affected by alopecia, the donors ranged from 18 to 70 years old. TCRdb processed the RACE reads anew with MiXCR; each CDR3 protein has one entry. The table includes tens of thousands of distinct CDR3 sequences, around 9.5% detected once. This sequence originates from a man in his fifties with alopecia areata. Some clones in this sample may be carry-over from other donors' samples. This sample comprised whole blood, obtained in connection with sensitization to the hapten diphenylcyclopropenone (DPC).

CDR3 region: CSAYGPGQETQYF. In DNA form, the CDR3 reads TGCAGCGCTTATGGACCTGGACAAGAGACCCAGTACTTC. The chain is built from TRBV20-1 and TRBJ2-5; D gene ambiguous. The germline V gene encodes CDR1 DFQATT and CDR2 SNEGSKA (reference sequence). The CDR3 is 13 amino acids.